This T cell receptor beta chain was retrieved from a study of cytomegalovirus exposure and HLA in healthy donors. Findings and limits, study-wide: When analyzed later, the rates of TCR association showed variation by HLA locus, with DRB1 the most and HLA-C the fewest. Fewer N-insertions (relative to the approximately 700-donor mean) were reportedly seen in an Asian-associated ancestry cluster in a later analysis.

Comments on this clone: The antigen remains unidentified.

With 4 bases removed from V and 1 base from J, the gap between germline ends came to 12 bases. CDR3 length equals 16 residues. Germline V CDR1 and CDR2: SGHRS, YFSETQ. It was with 60 Vbeta and 13 Jbeta primers that the PCR ran. The data were produced by immunoSEQ multiplex PCR, yet TCRdb's version contains in-frame clones alone and is incomplete. The profile shows some 140,000 clones, over 65% of them singletons. The sequenced sample consisted of PBMCs. The genes are TRBV5-1 and TRBJ2-6, with unresolved D. The sequence was collected from a woman aged 40 to 55 in good health and CMV-seronegative. CDR3 in DNA: TGCGCCAGCAGCCCGGGTTCGCATTCTGGGGCCAACGTCCTGACTTTC. This codes for CASSPGSHSGANVLTF.